These T cell receptor beta chains were read from a single sample in a study of siplizumab effects on memory and regulatory T cells. The data were produced by immunoSEQ multiplex PCR, yet TCRdb's version contains in-frame clones alone and is incomplete. The sample consists of 90,000 to 120,000 clones, about 92% of them appearing once. Sequenced: Tregs sorted from blood. The receptors come from a human donor in good health. Both conserved end residues are part of each CDR3. Fields, in order: clone size, V gene, D gene, J gene, CDR3 protein, CDR3 DNA. D genes are given only for firm matches. Not every row has a clone size; where given, it reads once, few, many or a size class.

>-|TRBV5-1|TRBD2|TRBJ2-7
CASSYTSGSYEQYF
TGCGCCAGCAGCTACACTAGCGGATCCTACGAGCAGTACTTC
>-|TRBV10-2|-|TRBJ2-5
CASSESRFWGGETQYF
TGCGCCAGCAGTGAGTCGAGGTTCTGGGGAGGAGAGACCCAGTACTTC
>-|TRBV6-1|-|TRBJ1-1
CASSEADLAGMDTEAFF
TGTGCCAGCAGTGAAGCGGACCTGGCAGGGATGGACACTGAAGCTTTCTTT
>-|TRBV5-1|-|TRBJ2-2
CASNTGGTNTGELFF
TGCGCCAGCAACACTGGCGGGACGAACACCGGGGAGCTGTTTTTT
>-|TRBV5-1|-|TRBJ2-2
CASSLPGANTGELFF
TGCGCCAGCAGCTTGCCCGGCGCGAACACCGGGGAGCTGTTTTTT
>-|TRBV11-2|-|TRBJ1-1
CASSFAEGWTEAFF
TGTGCCAGCAGCTTCGCGGAGGGGTGGACTGAAGCTTTCTTT
>-|TRBV25-1|-|TRBJ2-5
CASSELRRTQETQYF
TGTGCCAGCAGTGAATTACGGCGGACACAAGAGACCCAGTACTTC
>-|TRBV6-6|TRBD1|TRBJ1-6
CASSKGQGGNSPLHF
TGTGCCAGCAGTAAAGGACAGGGGGGGAATTCACCCCTCCACTTT
>-|TRBV19|-|TRBJ2-7
CASSSGQNSYEQYF
TGTGCCAGTAGTTCGGGCCAAAACTCCTACGAGCAGTACTTC
>-|TRBV7-8|-|TRBJ2-7
CATSQGQFSYEQYF
TGTGCCACCTCGCAAGGACAGTTCTCCTACGAGCAGTACTTC
>-|TRBV9|-|TRBJ2-7
CASSVGLGYEQYF
TGTGCCAGCAGCGTAGGGTTAGGTTACGAGCAGTACTTC
>once|TRBV20-1|-|TRBJ2-3
CSALPTDTQYF
TGCAGTGCCCTCCCCACAGATACGCAGTATTTT
>-|TRBV5-6|-|TRBJ2-1
CASSFSGPQFF
TGTGCCAGCAGCTTTAGCGGACCACAGTTCTTC
>-|TRBV5-1|-|TRBJ2-5
CASSLSPGETQYF
TGCGCCAGCAGTTTGTCCCCAGGAGAGACCCAGTACTTC
>-|TRBV5-1|-|TRBJ1-2
CASSFSSAQVNYGYTF
TGCGCCAGCAGCTTCAGTTCGGCACAGGTTAACTATGGCTACACCTTC
>-|TRBV5-1|TRBD2|TRBJ2-1
CASQPGLAENEQFF
TGCGCCAGCCAACCCGGACTAGCGGAGAATGAGCAGTTCTTC
>few|TRBV5-1|-|TRBJ1-4
CASSLDPSNNEKLFF
TGCGCCAGCAGCTTGGACCCCAGCAATAATGAAAAACTGTTTTTT
>-|TRBV7-9|TRBD1|TRBJ1-4
CASSLGTGGSEKLFF
TGTGCCAGCAGCTTAGGCACAGGGGGCTCTGAAAAACTGTTTTTT
>-|TRBV29-1|-|TRBJ2-7
CSVANPPYEQYF
TGCAGCGTTGCCAATCCCCCCTACGAGCAGTACTTC
>few|TRBV18|-|TRBJ2-1
CASSPYVGESNEQFF
TGTGCCAGCTCACCGTACGTTGGCGAAAGTAATGAGCAGTTCTTC
>-|TRBV11-3|-|TRBJ2-1
CASSPRLSGSYNEQFF
TGTGCCAGCAGTCCAAGACTTTCAGGCTCCTACAATGAGCAGTTCTTC
>-|TRBV19|-|TRBJ1-1
CASSIRGNTEAFF
TGTGCCAGTAGTATACGGGGAAACACTGAAGCTTTCTTT
>-|TRBV28|-|TRBJ2-2
CASSTPTGVNTGELFF
TGTGCCAGCAGTACCCCCACGGGGGTGAACACCGGGGAGCTGTTTTTT
>-|TRBV7-8|-|TRBJ2-7
CASSPQKTYEQYF
TGTGCCAGCAGCCCCCAAAAAACCTACGAGCAGTACTTC
>-|TRBV6-5|-|TRBJ1-1
CASSYRPGLVNTEAFF
TGTGCCAGCAGTTACCGACCGGGGCTGGTGAACACTGAAGCTTTCTTT
>-|TRBV6-5|-|TRBJ2-5
CASSYSFGRAIEAQYF
TGTGCCAGCAGTTACTCGTTTGGCAGGGCGATTGAGGCCCAGTACTTC
>-|TRBV6-6|TRBD2|TRBJ2-7
CASSPLAGDTYEQYF
TGTGCCAGCAGTCCACTAGCGGGAGACACCTACGAGCAGTACTTC
>once|TRBV27|-|TRBJ2-5
CASSLKGDLPSLETQYF
TGTGCCAGCAGTTTAAAGGGCGACCTCCCCAGCCTTGAGACCCAGTACTTC
>-|TRBV25-1|TRBD2|TRBJ2-1
CASSEGGSGRPQFF
TGTGCCAGCAGTGAAGGGGGTAGCGGGAGGCCGCAGTTCTTC
>-|TRBV27|-|TRBJ1-4
CASKPGHHYNEKLFF
TGTGCCAGCAAACCGGGACACCATTATAATGAAAAACTGTTTTTT
>-|TRBV25-1|-|TRBJ1-1
CASMATGETEAFF
TGTGCCAGCATGGCGACGGGGGAGACTGAAGCTTTCTTT
>-|TRBV10-1|-|TRBJ1-5
CASIPTRGKPNQPQHF
TGCGCCAGCATACCGACACGGGGGAAACCCAATCAGCCCCAGCATTTT
>-|TRBV5-1|-|TRBJ2-5
CASSLGGTAAWETQYF
TGCGCCAGCAGCTTGGGCGGGACAGCCGCTTGGGAGACCCAGTACTTC
>-|TRBV29-1|-|TRBJ1-2
CSAGKKGGGYTF
TGCAGCGCGGGAAAGAAGGGGGGTGGCTACACCTTC
>-|TRBV7-9|-|TRBJ1-2
CASTLSGMGYGYTF
TGTGCCAGCACCCTAAGTGGAATGGGGTATGGCTACACCTTC
>-|TRBV18|-|TRBJ2-7
CASSPFGYEQYF
TGTGCCAGCTCACCCTTTGGCTACGAGCAGTACTTC
>once|TRBV28|-|TRBJ2-5
CASSWAGVPSGETQYF
TGTGCCAGCAGTTGGGCCGGGGTGCCCTCCGGTGAGACCCAGTACTTC
>-|TRBV28|TRBD1|TRBJ2-4
CASSSHSTGSDIQYF
TGTGCCAGCAGTTCACATTCGACAGGGTCTGACATTCAGTACTTC
>-|TRBV6-5|-|TRBJ2-7
CASSSPGTYEQYF
TGTGCCAGCAGTTCCCCGGGAACTTACGAGCAGTACTTC
>-|TRBV28|-|TRBJ1-5
CASSPRRGGGNQPQHF
TGTGCCAGCAGTCCCCGACGGGGCGGGGGGAATCAGCCCCAGCATTTT
>-|TRBV6-1|-|TRBJ1-1
CASSETFYYTEAFF
TGTGCCAGCAGTGAAACTTTTTACTACACTGAAGCTTTCTTT
>once|TRBV10-2|-|TRBJ2-1
CASSQPGSSYNEQFF
TGCGCCAGCAGCCAGCCTGGGAGCTCCTACAATGAGCAGTTCTTC
>-|TRBV27|-|TRBJ1-6
CASSRERSYSYNSPLHF
TGTGCCAGCAGCCGCGAAAGGAGCTACTCCTATAATTCACCCCTCCACTTT